These 18 T cell receptor beta chains were sequenced from one sample in a study of cytomegalovirus exposure and HLA in healthy donors. It was with 60 Vbeta and 13 Jbeta primers that the PCR ran. Clones were read by immunoSEQ multiplex PCR, and TCRdb kept only the in-frame ones, dropping some. The sample records under 95,000 clones, 75% being singletons. Sample: PBMCs. Source of these receptors: a man aged 35 to 55 in good health and CMV-seronegative.

This chain connects TRBV15 to TRBJ2-7, with TRBD1 as a possible D gene (6 bases). Germline assignment: CDR1 LNHNV and CDR2 YYDKDF (reference sequence). The CDR3 has 13 residues. The V gene lost 8 bases and the J gene lost 2 bases, with 13 bases spanning the gap. DNA for the CDR3: TGTGCCACCGCCGCTACAGGGCCCTACGAGCAGTACTTC. Its protein product is CATAATGPYEQYF. The full variable domain, with the rest looked up from reference TRBV15 and TRBJ2-7, is DAMVIQNPRYQVTQFGKPVTLSCSQTLNHNVMYWYQQKSSQAPKLLFHYYDKDFNNEADTPDNFQSRRPNTSFCFLDIRSPGLGDTAMYLCATAATGPYEQYFGPGTRLTVT.

This clone showed up just a few times. The chain employs TRBV30 and TRBJ1-1; D unresolved. V was pared by 1 base and J by 0 bases, with 6 bases between. Germline lookup yields CDR1 GTSNPN and CDR2 SVGIG (reference sequence). CDR3 size: 13 residues. CDR3 amino acids: CAWSGSLNTEAFF. The CDR3 DNA reads as TGTGCCTGGAGTGGCAGTTTGAACACTGAAGCTTTCTTT.

The J gene is TRBJ1-6, the V gene TRBV25-1, with 8 bases identical to TRBD1. The CDR3 spans 15 residues. Unmatched junction bases numbered 13, after V lost 10 bases and J lost 8 bases. Germline CDR1 MGHDK, CDR2 SYGVNS. The CDR3 loop is CATRQGKFQDSPLHF. CDR3 coding DNA: TGTGCCACCCGACAGGGGAAGTTTCAGGATTCACCCCTCCACTTT.

J is TRBJ1-1 and V is TRBV6-5; no clear D gene. V was trimmed by 2 bases and J by 4 bases, leaving 11 bases between them. The CDR3 runs 14 residues. The germline V gene encodes CDR1 MNHEY and CDR2 SVGAGI. The CDR3 reads CASSYRTEGTEAFF. CDR3 in DNA: TGTGCCAGCAGTTACCGGACCGAGGGCACTGAAGCTTTCTTT.

V and J are TRBV7-3 and TRBJ2-3; 8 positions match TRBD1. Looked up from germline, CDR1 is SGHTA and CDR2 is FQGTGA. The V segment lost 4 bases and the J segment 1 base; nucleotides outside the gene matches: 4. The CDR3 spans 15 residues. CDR3 protein: CASSWGQAGTDTQYF. The CDR3, as DNA: TGTGCCAGCAGCTGGGGACAGGCAGGCACAGATACGCAGTATTTT.

The chain is built from TRBV5-1 and TRBJ1-4; possibly TRBD1 for D (6 bases). Trimming cost V 4 bases and J 5 bases, with 12 bases left between them. Germline V CDR1 and CDR2: SGHRS, YFSETQ. The CDR3 spans 14 residues. CDR3 coding DNA: TGCGCCAGCAGCGGCGGACAGCCAAATGAAAAACTGTTTTTT. Its protein is CASSGGQPNEKLFF.

V gene TRBV6-1 combines with J gene TRBJ1-2; 8 bases line up with TRBD1. V lost 6 bases to trimming and J lost 3 bases; unmatched junction nucleotides: 3. CDR1 and CDR2 (germline): MNHNS, SASEGT. This CDR3 contains 13 residues. CDR3 residues: CASSQTGDYGYTF. CDR3 DNA: TGTGCCAGCAGCCAGACAGGGGACTATGGCTACACCTTC.

The rearrangement links TRBV2 to TRBJ2-2; 12 bases agree with TRBD1. This CDR3 has 17 amino acids. CDR1 is SNHLY and CDR2 is FYNNEI in the germline V gene. V trimming: 6 bases; J trimming: 3 bases; junction bases outside the gene matches: 8. CDR3 nucleotide sequence: TGTGCCAGCAGGTGGGACAGGGGGCGAAGCGACACCGGGGAGCTGTTTTTT. Protein product: CASRWDRGRSDTGELFF.

To note about this clone: Compared with germline, one end of the junction differs, possibly owing to a read error. The chain joins TRBV7-9 to TRBJ2-2; no clear D gene. Germline CDR1 reads SEHNR; CDR2 reads FQNEAQ (reference sequence). The CDR3 has 12 residues. The chain's CDR3 is CSSTHGTGELFF. CDR3 DNA sequence: TGTTCCAGCACCCACGGCACCGGGGAGCTGTTTTTT.

The chain has TRBV10-1 and TRBJ2-1; 8 nucleotides align to TRBD1. This CDR3 comprises 13 residues. Germline CDR1 and CDR2: WNHNN and SYGVQD (reference sequence). J was trimmed by 6 bases and V by 2 bases; bases with no gene match: 0. Here the CDR3 reads CASSEQGANEQFF. The CDR3 bases are TGCGCCAGCAGTGAGCAGGGGGCCAATGAGCAGTTCTTC.

The chain has TRBV2 and TRBJ2-7; a weak D match, TRBD1 (5 bases). V lost 6 bases and J lost 2, with 14 bases in between. Germline values: CDR1 SNHLY, CDR2 FYNNEI. CDR3 length: 14 amino acids. CDR3 amino acids: CASRGQTVAYEQYF. CDR3 DNA sequence: TGTGCCAGCAGAGGGCAGACAGTAGCCTACGAGCAGTACTTC.

In DNA form, the CDR3 reads TGTGCCAGCAGCCCCCCGGTCCTCAACTCCTACGAGCAGTACTTC. It translates to CASSPPVLNSYEQYF. The chain recombines TRBV7-9 with TRBJ2-7, with D hard to call. Germline-derived CDR1 and CDR2 are SEHNR and FQNEAQ (reference sequence). Trimming removed 5 bases at V and 0 bases at J, with 14 bases between. This CDR3 has 15 residues.

The chain links TRBV5-1 to TRBJ2-1, with D possibly TRBD1 on 6 matching bases. The germline gives CDR1 SGHRS, CDR2 YFSETQ. The V end lost 4 bases, the J end lost 4 bases, and 18 bases lay between the germline ends. The CDR3 is 16 residues long. This chain's CDR3 is CASSQGSRSTYNEQFF. The CDR3 DNA reads as TGCGCCAGCAGCCAGGGGTCGCGCTCAACTTACAATGAGCAGTTCTTC.

The chain couples TRBV7-2 to TRBJ2-7; D may be TRBD2 (6 bases). Germline-derived CDR1 and CDR2 are SGHTA and FQGNSA. V shed 5 bases and J shed 5 bases, with 19 bases lying between them. The CDR3 is 15 amino acids. This chain's CDR3 is CASSMTGTRLHEQYF. DNA of the CDR3: TGTGCCAGCAGCATGACCGGGACTCGCTTACACGAGCAGTACTTC.

This sequence joins TRBV9 and TRBJ2-3; TRBD2 agrees at 8 bases. From germline, CDR1 is SGDLS and CDR2 YYNGEE. J lost 5 bases, V lost 0 bases, and 5 bases had no gene match. The CDR3 covers 15 residues. In DNA form, the CDR3 reads TGTGCCAGCAGCGTAGACCGGGGGGGTAGAGATACGCAGTATTTT. Its protein is CASSVDRGGRDTQYF.

V usage is TRBV5-4 and J usage is TRBJ2-3, with 8 bases fitting TRBD2. The J segment lost 2 bases and the V segment lost 2 bases, leaving 4 bases of the junction unmatched. Per the germline V gene, CDR1 is SGHNT and CDR2 is YYREEE (reference sequence). The CDR3 has 15 residues. CDR3 nucleotides: TGTGCCAGCAGCTTAGCGGGGGCGTTCACAGATACGCAGTATTTT. Protein product: CASSLAGAFTDTQYF.

This clone was seen only a few times. The V call is TRBV30, the J call TRBJ1-5; no reliable D call. Germline V gene lookup returns CDR1 GTSNPN and CDR2 SVGIG (reference sequence). The CDR3 is 14 residues long. Trimming cost V 0 bases and J 0 bases, with 6 bases left between them. The CDR3 nucleotides read TGTGCCTGGAGTGTCAGTTTTAGCAATCAGCCCCAGCATTTT. This gives the protein CAWSVSFSNQPQHF. The full variable domain, in which reference TRBV30 and TRBJ1-5 provide the parts outside the CDR3, is SQTIHQWPATLVQPVGSPLSLECTVEGTSNPNLYWYRQAAGRGLQLLFYSVGIGQISSEVPQNLSASRPQDRQFILSSKKLLLSDSGFYLCAWSVSFSNQPQHFGDGTRLSIL.

The CDR3 protein is CASSPDQQGVTEAFF. CDR3 DNA: TGTGCCAGCAGCCCCGACCAACAGGGGGTAACTGAAGCTTTCTTT. The V gene is TRBV13, the J gene TRBJ1-1; TRBD1 aligns across 8 bases. The V gene end was trimmed by 5 bases and the J gene end by 5 bases; junction bases not matched to a gene: 10. The CDR3 covers 15 residues. CDR1 is PRHDT and CDR2 is FYEKMQ in the germline V gene (reference sequence).